These T cell receptor beta chains were read from a single sample in a study of blood T cells in healthy people across ages. In TCRdb, the 5' RACE reads were re-called with MiXCR into one record per CDR3 protein. The table has about 700,000 distinct CDR3 sequences, about 30% seen once. Sequencing input: blood. The receptors shown here come from a woman aged 80 or older in good health. CDR3s include the opening cysteine and the closing phenylalanine or tryptophan. Fields, in order: V gene, clone size, J gene, D gene, CDR3 protein, CDR3 DNA. A D gene is named only where the DNA matches it firmly. Part of the rows lack a size; the others show once, few, many or a class for expanded clones.

TRBV3-1	few	TRBJ1-4	-	CASSHRRHNEKLFF	TGTGCCAGCAGCCATCGCAGGCATAATGAAAAACTGTTTTTT
TRBV9	-	TRBJ2-5	-	CASSGSYGSIQETQYF	TGTGCCAGCAGCGGGAGTTACGGATCGATCCAAGAGACCCAGTACTTC
TRBV6-2/TRBV6-3	many	TRBJ1-5	TRBD1	CASRGTGAHQPQHF	TGTGCCAGCAGAGGGACAGGGGCACATCAGCCCCAGCATTTT
TRBV18	few	TRBJ1-1	TRBD1	CASSPTGTGETEAFF	TGTGCCAGCTCACCGACCGGGACAGGGGAGACTGAAGCTTTCTTT
TRBV7-6	many	TRBJ2-3	-	CASSLSGVSTDTQYF	TGTGCCAGCAGCTTAAGCGGAGTTAGCACAGATACGCAGTATTTT
TRBV5-1	-	TRBJ2-7	-	CASSLAPRDEQYF	TGCGCCAGCAGCTTGGCTCCTAGAGACGAGCAGTACTTC
TRBV28	many	TRBJ1-4	TRBD1	CASLSRRGTGEEKLFF	TGTGCCAGCCTTTCCAGGCGAGGGACAGGGGAAGAAAAACTGTTTTTT
TRBV5-5	many	TRBJ2-5	TRBD1	CASSLGDRGRETQYF	TGTGCCAGCAGCTTGGGGGACAGGGGTCGGGAGACCCAGTACTTC
TRBV10-3	many	TRBJ1-2	TRBD1	CAISGGDRPYGYTF	TGTGCCATCAGCGGTGGGGACAGGCCCTATGGCTACACCTTC
TRBV29-1	many	TRBJ1-2	-	CSVDQEEGLSSGYTF	TGCAGCGTTGATCAGGAAGAGGGGTTGAGTTCTGGCTACACCTTC
TRBV20-1	many	TRBJ2-1	-	CSARDSRGRNEQFF	TGCAGTGCTAGAGATTCCCGGGGTCGGAATGAGCAGTTCTTC
TRBV6-1	few	TRBJ2-7	TRBD2	CASSELAGTYEQYF	TGTGCCAGCAGTGAACTAGCGGGAACCTACGAGCAGTACTTC
TRBV10-3	many	TRBJ2-7	TRBD1	CAFRQGIVSEQYF	TGTGCCTTCAGACAGGGTATAGTTTCCGAGCAGTACTTC
TRBV3-1	many	TRBJ2-1	-	CASSQVQGRGEQFF	TGTGCCAGCAGCCAGGTTCAGGGAAGAGGTGAGCAGTTCTTC
TRBV9	-	TRBJ2-1	-	CASSVEDSEANERIF	TGTGCCAGCAGCGTAGAGGACAGTGAGGCCAATGAGAGGATCTTC
TRBV25-1	few	TRBJ2-7	TRBD1	CASSEDRGRVYNEQYF	TGTGCCAGCAGTGAAGACAGGGGGCGCGTCTACAATGAGCAGTACTTC
TRBV2	once	TRBJ2-7	TRBD2	CASSTRLGAGGPDLYEQYF	TGTGCCAGCAGTACCCGACTAGGGGCGGGAGGGCCCGACCTTTACGAGCAGTACTTC
TRBV5-6	-	TRBJ1-2	TRBD1	CAGSLEDRGGGYTF	TGTGCCGGCAGCCTCGAGGACAGGGGAGGTGGCTACACCTTC
TRBV6-2/TRBV6-3	-	TRBJ1-4	-	CASRQGNEKLFF	TGTGCCAGCAGACAAGGTAATGAAAAACTGTTTTTT
TRBV20-1	many	TRBJ2-7	TRBD1	CSAPGQGSHEQYF	TGCAGTGCTCCCGGACAGGGCAGCCACGAGCAGTACTTC
TRBV6-1	few	TRBJ1-5	-	CASSESGRVSNQPQHF	TGTGCCAGCAGTGAATCTGGCAGGGTTAGCAATCAGCCCCAGCATTTT
TRBV7-3	many	TRBJ2-2	TRBD1	CASSLKGATGELFF	TGTGCCAGCAGCTTGAAGGGGGCCACCGGGGAGCTGTTTTTT
TRBV28	-	TRBJ2-2	-	CASSSQAGVDTGELFF	TGTGCCAGCAGTTCTCAAGCAGGGGTCGACACCGGGGAGCTGTTTTTT
TRBV20-1	many	TRBJ2-7	-	CSAQPGGPVGEQYF	TGCAGTGCTCAACCGGGGGGCCCGGTGGGAGAGCAGTACTTC
TRBV20-1	many	TRBJ2-5	-	CSARGPGIETQYF	TGCAGTGCTAGGGGTCCAGGGATCGAGACCCAGTACTTC
TRBV6-6	-	TRBJ1-5	-	CASSSPLRGQGNQPQHF	TGTGCCAGCAGTTCCCCACTCCGGGGGCAGGGCAATCAGCCCCAGCATTTT
TRBV2	-	TRBJ2-7	-	CAISQTHYEQYF	TGTGCCATCTCCCAGACACACTACGAGCAGTACTTC
TRBV20-1	many	TRBJ2-5	-	CSAIDGVEETQYF	TGCAGTGCAATAGATGGGGTAGAAGAGACCCAGTACTTC
TRBV5-1	many	TRBJ1-2	-	CASSPATLGSEGYTF	TGCGCCAGCAGCCCAGCAACCTTGGGGTCGGAGGGCTACACCTTC
TRBV5-1	many	TRBJ2-7	-	CASSLISGSEQYF	TGCGCCAGCAGCTTGATCTCCGGGAGCGAGCAGTACTTC
TRBV20-1	-	TRBJ1-2	-	CSAPAGAEGYTF	TGCAGTGCCCCCGCAGGAGCTGAAGGCTACACCTTC